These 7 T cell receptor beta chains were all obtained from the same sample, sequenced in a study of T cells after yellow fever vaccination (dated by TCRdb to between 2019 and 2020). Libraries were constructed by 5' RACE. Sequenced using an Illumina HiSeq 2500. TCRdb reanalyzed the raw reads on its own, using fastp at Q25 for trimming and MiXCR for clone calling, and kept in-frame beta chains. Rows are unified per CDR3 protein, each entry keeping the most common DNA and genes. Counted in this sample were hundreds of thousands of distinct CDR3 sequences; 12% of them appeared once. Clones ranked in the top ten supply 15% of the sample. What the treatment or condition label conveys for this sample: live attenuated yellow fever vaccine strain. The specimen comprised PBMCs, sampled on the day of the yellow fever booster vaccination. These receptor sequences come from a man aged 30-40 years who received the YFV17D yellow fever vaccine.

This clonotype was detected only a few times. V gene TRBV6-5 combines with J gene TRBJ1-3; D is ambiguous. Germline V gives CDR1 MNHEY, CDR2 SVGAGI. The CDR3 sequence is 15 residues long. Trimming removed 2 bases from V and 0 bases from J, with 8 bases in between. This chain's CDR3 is CASSYLGSSGNTIYF. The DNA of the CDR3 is TGTGCCAGCAGTTACCTGGGGAGCTCTGGAAACACCATATATTTT.

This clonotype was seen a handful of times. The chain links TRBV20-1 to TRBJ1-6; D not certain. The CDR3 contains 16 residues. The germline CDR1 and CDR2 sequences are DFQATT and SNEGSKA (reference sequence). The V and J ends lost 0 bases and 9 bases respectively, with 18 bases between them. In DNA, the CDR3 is TGCAGTGCTAGAGATCGAGGAAAGTGGGCCTCTTCACCCCTCCACTTT. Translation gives CSARDRGKWASSPLHF.

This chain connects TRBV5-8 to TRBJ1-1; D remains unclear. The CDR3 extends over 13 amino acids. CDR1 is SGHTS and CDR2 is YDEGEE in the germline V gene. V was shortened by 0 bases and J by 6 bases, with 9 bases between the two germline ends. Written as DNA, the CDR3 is TGTGCCAGCAGCTTGGAGCTGACCTCTGAAGCTTTCTTT. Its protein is CASSLELTSEAFF.

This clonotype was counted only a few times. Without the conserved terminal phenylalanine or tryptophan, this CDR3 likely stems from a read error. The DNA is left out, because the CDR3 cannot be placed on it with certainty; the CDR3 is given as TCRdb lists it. The CDR3 spells CASSQVTAI. The chain links TRBV4-2 to TRBJ2-5. The CDR3 length equals 9 residues, ends included. Germline V CDR1 and CDR2: LGHNA, YNFKEQ.

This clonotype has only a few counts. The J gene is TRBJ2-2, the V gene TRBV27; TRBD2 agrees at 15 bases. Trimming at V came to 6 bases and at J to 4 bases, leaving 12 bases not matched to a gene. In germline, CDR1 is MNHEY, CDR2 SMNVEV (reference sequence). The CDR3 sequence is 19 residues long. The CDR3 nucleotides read TGTGCCAGCAGACCATCGGGACTAGCGGGAGGCCGGGGCACCGGGGAGCTGTTTTTT. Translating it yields CASRPSGLAGGRGTGELFF.

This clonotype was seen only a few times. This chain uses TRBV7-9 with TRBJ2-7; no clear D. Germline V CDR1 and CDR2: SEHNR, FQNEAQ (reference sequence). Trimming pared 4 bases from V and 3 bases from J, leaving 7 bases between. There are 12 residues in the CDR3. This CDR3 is CASSYLDYEQYF. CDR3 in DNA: TGTGCCAGCAGCTACCTGGACTACGAGCAGTACTTC.

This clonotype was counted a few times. The CDR3 nucleotides are TGCGCCAGCAGCTTGGAACGGTCTGGACAGGGGGCTTTCTTC. It encodes CASSLERSGQGAFF. The chain is built from TRBV5-1 and TRBJ2-1; 11 bases match TRBD1. Germline trimming cut 0 bases from V and 16 bases from J; bases unmatched to any gene: 9. CDR3 length equals 14 residues. Germline lookup yields CDR1 SGHRS and CDR2 YFSETQ.